This T cell receptor beta chain emerged from a study of T cells after yellow fever vaccination. Whole-study results and caveats: Although most clonotypes did not, a small share appeared in both CD4 and CD8 compartments.

5'RACE template switching produced TCR cDNA carrying a universal primer site and UMIs. MiXCR was run by TCRdb on the 5' RACE reads, yielding one entry per CDR3 protein. Seen here are 350,000 to 450,000 distinct CDR3 sequences, around 6.5% observed once, and the top ten hold 15%. To note about this clonotype: Its antigen remains unknown.

Germline CDR1 reads MNHEY; CDR2 reads SVGEGT. Trimming removed 2 bases at V and 3 bases at J, with 11 bases between. The CDR3 sequence is 14 residues long. This receptor was identified in a man between 25 and 39 years old who received the YFV17D yellow fever vaccine. This material consisted of PBMCs, taken 5 days after the yellow fever booster vaccination. The V call is TRBV6-2 or TRBV6-3, the J call TRBJ2-7; D perhaps matches TRBD2 (6 bases). The CDR3 is CASSYGLFRYEQYF. The CDR3 DNA sequence: TGTGCCAGCAGTTACGGACTATTCCGCTACGAGCAGTACTTC.